The 24 T cell receptor beta chains below were found in one sample sequenced in a study of blood T cell repertoires in COVID-19. TCRdb's copy holds only in-frame clones and misses some; the assay was immunoSEQ multiplex PCR. The sample comprises more than 400,000 clones, less than 95% of which are singletons, and about 0.6% rests with the top ten. What was sequenced was PBMCs or T cells enriched from blood (not recorded which). These receptors were obtained from a man younger than 35 who had recovered from COVID-19.

The V call is TRBV5-1, the J call TRBJ1-2; D is unclear. CDR1 and CDR2 (germline): SGHRS, YFSETQ. V dropped 9 bases and J dropped 1 base, with 13 bases sitting between them. The CDR3 is 13 amino acids. CDR3 sequence (DNA): TGCGCCACCGGCGGGGAAAATAACTATGGCTACACCTTC. Translating gives CATGGENNYGYTF. The variable domain in full, with the rest retrieved from reference TRBV5-1 and TRBJ1-2, is KAGVTQTPRYLIKTRGQQVTLSCSPISGHRSVSWYQQTPGQGLQFLFEYFSETQRNKGNFPGRFSGRQFSNSRSEMNVSTLELGDSALYLCATGGENNYGYTFGSGTRLTVV.

The chain employs TRBV5-1 and TRBJ2-2; 7 bases match TRBD2. There are 15 residues in the CDR3. With 1 base clipped from V and 2 bases from J, the junction kept 2 bases outside the gene matches. The germline V gene has CDR1 SGHRS and CDR2 YFSETQ. DNA for the CDR3: TGCGCCAGCAGCTTGCTAGCGGTTAACACCGGGGAGCTGTTTTTT. This sequence encodes CASSLLAVNTGELFF.

The chain links TRBV2 to TRBJ2-7, with 9 bases that match TRBD1. The CDR3 spans 14 residues. Germline loops: CDR1 SNHLY, CDR2 FYNNEI. V gave up 5 bases and J gave up 4 bases; unmatched junction bases: 6. The CDR3 DNA reads TGTGCCAGCAGTTACAGGGGGCAAACTTACGAGCAGTACTTC. Translation gives CASSYRGQTYEQYF.

This clone was recorded only once. The V and J genes are TRBV7-2 and TRBJ2-3; 8 bases map to TRBD2. The CDR3 length is 17 residues. J gave up 2 bases and V 0 bases, and 7 bases lay outside the gene matches. CDR1 and CDR2 from the germline V gene are SGHTA and FQGNSA. The CDR3 bases are TGTGCCAGCAGCTTAGCGCGACGGGGGGGATACACAGATACGCAGTATTTT. It yields the protein CASSLARRGGYTDTQYF.

The CDR3 reads CASAPGQGRNYGYTF. As DNA, the CDR3 is TGTGCTAGTGCACCAGGACAGGGCCGAAACTATGGCTACACCTTC. The chain links TRBV12-5 to TRBJ1-2, with 8 positions matching TRBD1. The V and J ends lost 7 bases and 2 bases, in that order; junction bases with no gene match: 9. Germline CDR1 reads LGHNT; CDR2 reads FRNRAP. This CDR3 region has 15 residues.

The V gene is TRBV5-6, the J gene TRBJ1-2; TRBD1 matches 7 bases. This CDR3 has 12 amino acids. The junction had 1 base not matched to a gene; V was cut back by 0 bases and J by 8 bases. Germline CDR1 and CDR2: SGHDT and YYEEEE. The CDR3 region is CASSLEGAGYTF. The CDR3 DNA sequence: TGTGCCAGCAGCTTGGAGGGGGCGGGCTACACCTTC.

The CDR3 bases are TGCGCCAGCAGCACGAGGACAGGGGGCAACGAGCAGTACTTC. Translation gives CASSTRTGGNEQYF. This chain links TRBV5-1 with TRBJ2-7, with 11 bases aligning to TRBD1. There are 14 residues in the CDR3. Germline CDR1 reads SGHRS; CDR2 reads YFSETQ. After removal of 4 bases from V and 5 bases from J, the junction contained 5 bases not matched to a gene. Full variable domain (remainder filled in from reference TRBV5-1 and TRBJ2-7): KAGVTQTPRYLIKTRGQQVTLSCSPISGHRSVSWYQQTPGQGLQFLFEYFSETQRNKGNFPGRFSGRQFSNSRSEMNVSTLELGDSALYLCASSTRTGGNEQYFGPGTRLTVT.

This chain joins TRBV29-1 and TRBJ1-1; D gene unclear. The CDR3 has 15 amino acids. CDR1 SQVTM and CDR2 ANQGSEA come from the germline V gene. V gave up 3 bases and J gave up 0 bases, with 14 bases separating them. Here the CDR3 reads CSVDPRLNLNTEAFF. The DNA of the CDR3 is TGCAGCGTTGACCCACGACTTAACCTGAACACTGAAGCTTTCTTT.

V and J are TRBV11-2 and TRBJ2-7; TRBD2 matches 7 bases. With V trimmed by 6 bases and J by 1 base, 9 bases remained unmatched. CDR1 SGHAT and CDR2 FQNNGV come from the germline V gene. This CDR3 has 15 residues. The CDR3 sequence: CASRRLAGPSYEQYF. The CDR3 coding sequence is TGTGCCAGCAGACGATTAGCGGGCCCATCCTACGAGCAGTACTTC.

This sequence joins TRBV4-1 and TRBJ1-2, with D maybe TRBD1 (5 bases). This CDR3 spans 15 amino acids. Germline V CDR1 and CDR2: MGHRA, YSYEKL. V dropped 1 base and J dropped 3 bases, with 12 bases sitting between them. In DNA form, the CDR3 reads TGCGCCAGCAGCCAAGGATGGGGGGAGGACTATGGCTACACCTTC. Amino acids: CASSQGWGEDYGYTF.

The genes are TRBV6-1 and TRBJ1-6; perhaps TRBD1 as D (5 bases). Germline V gene lookup returns CDR1 MNHNS and CDR2 SASEGT. Trimming removed 1 base at V and 1 base at J, with 5 bases between. The CDR3 extends over 15 amino acids. The CDR3 DNA sequence: TGTGCCAGCAGTGAAGACAGGTCCTATAATTCACCCCTCCACTTT. Its protein product is CASSEDRSYNSPLHF.

J is TRBJ1-4 and V is TRBV6-5; D gene ambiguous. Between the trimmed V and J ends, which lost 7 bases and 7 bases, there was a span of 16 bases. The CDR3 loop spans 14 amino acids. CDR1 is MNHEY, CDR2 SVGAGI, per germline. CDR3: CASKRVREGEKLFF. The CDR3 region has the DNA TGTGCCAGCAAACGGGTGCGGGAAGGTGAAAAACTGTTTTTT.

The chain couples TRBV10-3 to TRBJ2-3, with 7 bases lining up with TRBD1. V lost 4 bases to trimming and J lost 0 bases; unmatched junction nucleotides: 13. This CDR3 has 18 amino acids. Germline V CDR1 and CDR2: ENHRY, SYGVKD. The CDR3 nucleotides are TGTGCCATCAGTGGGAAGGACAGGCAATCGGGAAGCACAGATACGCAGTATTTT. Amino acid sequence: CAISGKDRQSGSTDTQYF.

This chain uses TRBV2 with TRBJ2-1; 9 bases align to TRBD2. The CDR3 contains 15 residues. CDR1 is SNHLY and CDR2 is FYNNEI in the germline V gene. V dropped 7 bases and J dropped 9; count of bases not matched to a gene: 13. The DNA of the CDR3 is TGTGCCAGCACCGAGGGCGGGAGGGGTCTCGGTGAGCAGTTCTTC. Translation gives CASTEGGRGLGEQFF.

The J gene is TRBJ2-5, the V gene TRBV18, with 9 bases aligning to TRBD1. V shed 3 bases and J 5 bases; nucleotides not matched to a gene: 4. This CDR3 contains 14 residues. CDR1 and CDR2 from the germline V gene are KGHSH and LQKENI. The DNA for the CDR3 is TGTGCCAGCTCACCGACAGGGGGTTTTGAGACCCAGTACTTC. Its translation is CASSPTGGFETQYF.

The chain couples TRBV28 to TRBJ2-2, with TRBD1 matching over 7 bases. Unmatched junction bases numbered 5, after V lost 3 bases and J lost 4 bases. CDR3 size: 15 residues. Germline V gene lookup returns CDR1 MDHEN and CDR2 SYDVKM. CDR3 loop: CASSFHRGTTGELFF. In nucleotides, the CDR3 is TGTGCCAGCAGTTTCCACAGGGGTACCACCGGGGAGCTGTTTTTT.

This clone was picked up a small number of times. The chain recombines TRBV5-5 with TRBJ1-1; no firm D call. Trimming shortened V by 4 bases and J by 5 bases, and 6 bases separated the two germline ends. Germline V gene lookup returns CDR1 SGHKS and CDR2 YYEKEE (reference sequence). The CDR3 extends over 11 amino acids. CDR3 nucleotides: TGTGCCAGCAGCCCGGAGACTGAAGCTTTCTTT. Encoded protein: CASSPETEAFF.

J is TRBJ1-1 and V is TRBV18; TRBD1 matches at 7 bases. In germline, CDR1 is KGHSH, CDR2 LQKENI. This CDR3 has 16 amino acids. Germline trimming cut 3 bases from V and 5 bases from J; bases unmatched to any gene: 12. CDR3 region: CASSPKVDRVGTEAFF. Here the CDR3 DNA reads TGTGCCAGCTCACCGAAGGTAGACAGGGTGGGGACTGAAGCTTTCTTT.

CDR3 in amino acids: CASSYLVAGPTGELFF. CDR3 nucleotide sequence: TGTGCCAGCAGCTACTTAGTCGCGGGACCCACCGGGGAGCTGTTTTTT. The rearrangement joins TRBV7-9 to TRBJ2-2; a weak D match, TRBD2 (6 bases). Germline V gives CDR1 SEHNR, CDR2 FQNEAQ (reference sequence). Trimming removed 4 bases at V and 4 bases at J, with 16 bases between. The CDR3 has 16 amino acids.

This clone was seen only a few times. The V and J genes are TRBV6-5 and TRBJ2-7, with TRBD1 identical over 7 bases. Germline trimming cut 5 bases from V and 2 bases from J; bases unmatched to any gene: 6. Germline-derived CDR1 and CDR2 are MNHEY and SVGAGI. This CDR3 has 14 amino acids. This CDR3 is CASSPGQVPYEQYF. The CDR3, as DNA: TGTGCCAGCAGTCCCGGACAGGTTCCCTACGAGCAGTACTTC.

This rearrangement joins TRBV2 to TRBJ1-5, with D tentatively TRBD1 (5 bases). V was shortened by 8 bases and J by 2 bases, with 13 bases between the two germline ends. The CDR3 consists of 14 residues. The V gene's germline CDR1 is SNHLY and CDR2 FYNNEI. The CDR3 protein is CASGADSRNQPQHF. For the CDR3, the DNA is TGTGCCAGCGGGGCTGACAGTCGCAATCAGCCCCAGCATTTT. Full variable domain (outside the CDR3, taken from reference TRBV2 and TRBJ1-5): EPEVTQTPSHQVTQMGQEVILRCVPISNHLYFYWYRQILGQKVEFLVSFYNNEISEKSEIFDDQFSVERPDGSNFTLKIRSTKLEDSAMYFCASGADSRNQPQHFGDGTRLSIL.

CDR3 bases: TGTGCCATCAGGGAAGAAGGGGGCGGCGGAGATACGCAGTATTTT. Protein: CAIREEGGGGDTQYF. The chain uses TRBV10-3 and TRBJ2-3, with TRBD1 matching 7 bases. Germline V CDR1 and CDR2: ENHRY, SYGVKD. CDR3 length: 15 residues. V trimming: 6 bases; J trimming: 5 bases; junction bases outside the gene matches: 11.

This sequence joins TRBV6-5 and TRBJ1-3; D not resolved. The germline gives CDR1 MNHEY, CDR2 SVGAGI. Trimming left V 10 bases short and J 4 bases short, with 8 bases between. The CDR3 spans 11 residues. The CDR3, as DNA: TGTGCCACAAACAACGGAAACACCATATATTTT. It is translated as CATNNGNTIYF.

This sequence joins TRBV28 and TRBJ1-1; D remains unclear. Trimming left V 3 bases short and J 2 bases short, with 19 bases between. CDR3 length: 17 amino acids. Germline loops: CDR1 MDHEN, CDR2 SYDVKM. The CDR3 is CASSFLIAYQSNTEAFF. The CDR3 region has the DNA TGTGCCAGCAGTTTTCTCATCGCTTATCAGTCAAACACTGAAGCTTTCTTT.